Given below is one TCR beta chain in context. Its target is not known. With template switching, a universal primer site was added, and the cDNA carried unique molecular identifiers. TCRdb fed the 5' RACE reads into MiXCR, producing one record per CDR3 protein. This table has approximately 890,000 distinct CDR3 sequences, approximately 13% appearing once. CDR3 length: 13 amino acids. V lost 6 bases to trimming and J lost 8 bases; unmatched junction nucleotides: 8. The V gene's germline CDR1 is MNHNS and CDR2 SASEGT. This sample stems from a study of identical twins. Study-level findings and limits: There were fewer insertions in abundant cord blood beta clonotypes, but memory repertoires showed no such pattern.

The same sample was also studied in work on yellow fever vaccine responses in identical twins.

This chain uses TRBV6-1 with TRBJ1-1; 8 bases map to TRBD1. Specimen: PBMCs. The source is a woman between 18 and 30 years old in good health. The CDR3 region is CASRVGQASEAFF. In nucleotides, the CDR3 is TGTGCCAGCAGGGTGGGACAGGCAAGCGAAGCTTTCTTT.